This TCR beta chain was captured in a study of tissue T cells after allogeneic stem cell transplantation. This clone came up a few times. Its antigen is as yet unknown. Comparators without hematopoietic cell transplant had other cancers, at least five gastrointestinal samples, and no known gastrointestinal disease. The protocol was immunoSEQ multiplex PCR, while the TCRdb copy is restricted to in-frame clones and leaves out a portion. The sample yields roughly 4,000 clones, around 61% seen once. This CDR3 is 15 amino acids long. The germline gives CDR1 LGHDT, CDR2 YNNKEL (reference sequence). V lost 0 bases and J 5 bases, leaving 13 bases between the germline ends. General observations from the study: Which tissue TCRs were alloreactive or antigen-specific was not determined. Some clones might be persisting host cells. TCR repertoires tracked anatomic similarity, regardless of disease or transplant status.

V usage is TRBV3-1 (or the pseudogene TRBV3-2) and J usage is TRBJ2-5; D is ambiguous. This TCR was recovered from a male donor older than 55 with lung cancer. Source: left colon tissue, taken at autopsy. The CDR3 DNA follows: TGTGCCAGCAGCCAAGATCGGGTCCAGCCGGAGACCCAGTACTTC. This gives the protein CASSQDRVQPETQYF.